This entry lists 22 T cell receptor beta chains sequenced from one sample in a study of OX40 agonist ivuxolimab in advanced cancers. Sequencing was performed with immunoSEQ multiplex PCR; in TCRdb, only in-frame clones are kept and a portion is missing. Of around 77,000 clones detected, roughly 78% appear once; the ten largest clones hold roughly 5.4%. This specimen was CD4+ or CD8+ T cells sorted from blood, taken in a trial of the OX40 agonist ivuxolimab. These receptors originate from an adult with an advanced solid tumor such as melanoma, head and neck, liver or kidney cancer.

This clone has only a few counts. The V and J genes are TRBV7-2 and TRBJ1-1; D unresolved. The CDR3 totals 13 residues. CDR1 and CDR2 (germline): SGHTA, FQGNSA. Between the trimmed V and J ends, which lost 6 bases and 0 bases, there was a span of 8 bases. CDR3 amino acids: CASRFQVNTEAFF. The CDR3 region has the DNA TGTGCCAGCAGGTTCCAAGTGAACACTGAAGCTTTCTTT.

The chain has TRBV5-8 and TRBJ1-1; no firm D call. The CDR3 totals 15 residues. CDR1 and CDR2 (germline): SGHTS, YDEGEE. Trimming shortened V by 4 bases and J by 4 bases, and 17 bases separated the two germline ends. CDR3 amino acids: CASSRGDGPPTEAFF. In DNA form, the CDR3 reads TGTGCCAGCAGCCGAGGTGATGGTCCCCCCACTGAAGCTTTCTTT.

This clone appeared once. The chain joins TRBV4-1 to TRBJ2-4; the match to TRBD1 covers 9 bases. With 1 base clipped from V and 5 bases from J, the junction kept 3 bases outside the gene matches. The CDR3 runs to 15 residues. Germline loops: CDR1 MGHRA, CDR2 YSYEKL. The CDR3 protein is CASSQVQGAQNIQYF. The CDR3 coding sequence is TGCGCCAGCAGCCAAGTACAGGGGGCCCAAAACATTCAGTACTTC.

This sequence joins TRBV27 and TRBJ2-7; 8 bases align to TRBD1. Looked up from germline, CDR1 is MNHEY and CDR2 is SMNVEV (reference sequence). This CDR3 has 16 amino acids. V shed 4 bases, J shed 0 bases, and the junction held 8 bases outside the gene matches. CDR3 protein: CASSSTGAILSYEQYF. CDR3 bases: TGTGCCAGCAGTTCGACAGGGGCCATCCTCTCCTACGAGCAGTACTTC.

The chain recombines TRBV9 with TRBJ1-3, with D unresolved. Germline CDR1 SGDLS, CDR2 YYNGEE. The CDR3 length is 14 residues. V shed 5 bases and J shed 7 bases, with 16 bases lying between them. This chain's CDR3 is CASSASGSWNTIYF. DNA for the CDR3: TGTGCCAGCAGTGCGAGTGGAAGTTGGAACACCATATATTTT.

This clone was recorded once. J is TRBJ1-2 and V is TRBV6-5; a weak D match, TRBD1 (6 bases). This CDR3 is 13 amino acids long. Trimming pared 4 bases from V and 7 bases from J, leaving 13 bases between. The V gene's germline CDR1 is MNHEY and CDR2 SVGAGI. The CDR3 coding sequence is TGTGCCAGCAGTTCCGACAGGACTGGTGGCTACACCTTC. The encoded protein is CASSSDRTGGYTF.

In nucleotides, the CDR3 is TGTGCCAGCCACGGGCCATTCTCCTACGAGCAGTACTTC. Amino acid sequence: CASHGPFSYEQYF. This chain uses TRBV11-2 with TRBJ2-7, with D uncertain. Trimming pared 8 bases from V and 0 bases from J, leaving 11 bases between. CDR1 SGHAT and CDR2 FQNNGV come from the germline V gene. This CDR3 region has 13 residues.

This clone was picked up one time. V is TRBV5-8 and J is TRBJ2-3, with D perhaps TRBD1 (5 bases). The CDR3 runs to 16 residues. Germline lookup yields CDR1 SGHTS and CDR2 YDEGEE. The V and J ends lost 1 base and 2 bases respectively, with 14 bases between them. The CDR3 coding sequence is TGTGCCAGCAGCTTGATCCGAGACAGTTACACAGATACGCAGTATTTT. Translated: CASSLIRDSYTDTQYF.

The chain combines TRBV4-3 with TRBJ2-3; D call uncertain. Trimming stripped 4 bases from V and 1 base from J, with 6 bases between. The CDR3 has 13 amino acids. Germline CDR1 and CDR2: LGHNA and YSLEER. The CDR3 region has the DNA TGCGCCAGCAGCCCCATCGGCACAGATACGCAGTATTTT. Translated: CASSPIGTDTQYF.

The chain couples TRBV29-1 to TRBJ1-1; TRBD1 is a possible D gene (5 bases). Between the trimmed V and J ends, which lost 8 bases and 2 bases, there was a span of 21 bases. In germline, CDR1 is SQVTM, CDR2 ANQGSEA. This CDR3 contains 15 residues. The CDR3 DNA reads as TGCAGCTCAAGGTGGCTGGGGACGGTAAACACTGAAGCTTTCTTT. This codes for CSSRWLGTVNTEAFF.

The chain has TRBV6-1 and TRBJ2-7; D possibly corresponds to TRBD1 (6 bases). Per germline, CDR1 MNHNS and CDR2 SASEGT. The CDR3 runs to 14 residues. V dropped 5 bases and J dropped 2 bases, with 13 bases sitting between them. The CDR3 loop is CASSMDSNAYEQYF. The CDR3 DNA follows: TGTGCCAGCAGTATGGACAGCAACGCCTACGAGCAGTACTTC.

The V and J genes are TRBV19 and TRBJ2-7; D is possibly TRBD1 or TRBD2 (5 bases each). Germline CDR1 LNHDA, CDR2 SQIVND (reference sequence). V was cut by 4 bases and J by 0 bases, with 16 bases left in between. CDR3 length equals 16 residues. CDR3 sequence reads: CASSRKGTESSYEQYF. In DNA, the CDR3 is TGTGCCAGTAGTAGGAAAGGGACGGAGAGCTCCTACGAGCAGTACTTC.

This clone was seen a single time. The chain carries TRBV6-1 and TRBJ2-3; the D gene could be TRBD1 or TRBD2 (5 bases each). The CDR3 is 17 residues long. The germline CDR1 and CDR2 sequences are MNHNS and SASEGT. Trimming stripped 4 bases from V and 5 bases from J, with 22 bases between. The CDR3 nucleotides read TGTGCCAGCAGTGGGGCCCTAGGGGCGGGTGAAATAGATACGCAGTATTTT. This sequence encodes CASSGALGAGEIDTQYF.

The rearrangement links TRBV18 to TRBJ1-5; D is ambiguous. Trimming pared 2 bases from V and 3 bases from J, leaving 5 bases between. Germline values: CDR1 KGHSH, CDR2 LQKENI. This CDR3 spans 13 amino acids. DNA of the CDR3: TGTGCCAGCTCACCAAACAACAATCAGCCCCAGCATTTT. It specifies CASSPNNNQPQHF.

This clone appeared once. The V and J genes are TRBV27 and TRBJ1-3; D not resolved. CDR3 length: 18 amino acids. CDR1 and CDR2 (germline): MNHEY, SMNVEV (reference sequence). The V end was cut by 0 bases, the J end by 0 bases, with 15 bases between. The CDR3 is CASSLSSPRWSSGNTIYF. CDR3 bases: TGTGCCAGCAGTTTATCCTCCCCCCGGTGGTCCTCTGGAAACACCATATATTTT.

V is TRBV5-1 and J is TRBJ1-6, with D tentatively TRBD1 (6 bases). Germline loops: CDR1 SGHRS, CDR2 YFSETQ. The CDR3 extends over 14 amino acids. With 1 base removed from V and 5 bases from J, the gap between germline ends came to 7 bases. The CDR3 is CASSLRQDNSPLHF. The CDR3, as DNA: TGCGCCAGCAGCTTGCGACAGGATAATTCACCCCTCCACTTT.

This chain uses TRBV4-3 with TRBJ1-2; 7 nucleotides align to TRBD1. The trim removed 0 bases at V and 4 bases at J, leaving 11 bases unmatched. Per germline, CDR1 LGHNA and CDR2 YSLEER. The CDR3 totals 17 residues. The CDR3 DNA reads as TGCGCCAGCAGCCAAGATCTGGGGGGACAGCACATCTATGGCTACACCTTC. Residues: CASSQDLGGQHIYGYTF.

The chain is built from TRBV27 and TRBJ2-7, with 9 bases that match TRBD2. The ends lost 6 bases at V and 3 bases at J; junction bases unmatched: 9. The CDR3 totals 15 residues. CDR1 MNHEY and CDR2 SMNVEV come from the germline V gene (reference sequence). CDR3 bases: TGTGCCAGCAGAACTCTCGGGACTAGCAGCTACGAGCAGTACTTC. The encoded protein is CASRTLGTSSYEQYF.

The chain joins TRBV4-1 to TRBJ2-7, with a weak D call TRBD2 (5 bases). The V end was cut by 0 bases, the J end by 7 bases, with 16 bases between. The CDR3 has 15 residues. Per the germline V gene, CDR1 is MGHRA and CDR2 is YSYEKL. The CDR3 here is CASSQDRTQLGEQYF. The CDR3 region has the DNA TGCGCCAGCAGCCAAGACCGGACTCAATTGGGGGAGCAGTACTTC.

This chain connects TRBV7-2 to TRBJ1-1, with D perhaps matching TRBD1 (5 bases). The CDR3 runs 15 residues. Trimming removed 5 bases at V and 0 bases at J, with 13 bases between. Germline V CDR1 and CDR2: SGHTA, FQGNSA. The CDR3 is CASSPRGRMNTEAFF. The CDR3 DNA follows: TGTGCCAGCAGCCCCCGGGGACGGATGAACACTGAAGCTTTCTTT.

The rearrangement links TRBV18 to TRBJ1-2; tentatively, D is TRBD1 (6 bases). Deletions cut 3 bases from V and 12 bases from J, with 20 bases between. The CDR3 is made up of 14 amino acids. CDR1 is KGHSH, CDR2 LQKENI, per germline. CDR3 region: CASSPTGADGADTF. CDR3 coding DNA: TGTGCCAGCTCACCGACGGGGGCGGACGGCGCAGACACCTTC.

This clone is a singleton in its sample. The CDR3 DNA sequence: TGTGCCAGCAGCTTAGATCGGACAGGGAATGGCTACACCTTC. It codes for CASSLDRTGNGYTF. The chain couples TRBV11-3 to TRBJ1-2, with 8 bases that match TRBD1. Germline V gene data show CDR1 as SGHNT and CDR2 as YENEEA. The CDR3 extends over 14 amino acids. V dropped 0 bases and J dropped 6; count of bases not matched to a gene: 3.